The source of this TCR beta chain is a study of blood T cells in healthy people across ages. V lost 5 bases, J lost 5 bases, and 10 bases stayed unmatched. The CDR3 contains 16 residues. Germline CDR1 is SNHLY and CDR2 is FYNNEI. A sample-barcoded 5' primer and a J-beta primer mix were used in a second PCR of roughly 6 to 11 cycles. TCRdb reanalysed the 5' RACE reads using MiXCR and keeps one entry per CDR3 protein. This table has 1.5 million to 2 million distinct CDR3 sequences, roughly a third appearing once. The specimen was blood. The genes are TRBV2 and TRBJ2-1; TRBD2 matches at 9 bases. The receptor's source is a woman aged 25 to 45 in good health. The CDR3 sequence: CASSYPTSGLDNEQFF. The CDR3 nucleotides read TGTGCCAGCAGTTACCCGACTAGCGGATTAGACAATGAGCAGTTCTTC.